These 25 T cell receptor beta chains originate from one sample sequenced in a study of shared clonotypes between healthy human individuals. Assay: immunoSEQ multiplex PCR; the TCRdb copy retains only in-frame clones and omits some. The table shows more than 900,000 clones, with around three quarters occurring only once. The source material was memory CD4+ T cells from PBMCs. Regarding subset: CD45RA-negative fraction. These receptors all stem from a young man in good health. Some clones in this sample may be carry-over from other donors' samples.

This chain uses TRBV7-2 with TRBJ2-7; the match to TRBD1 covers 10 bases. The CDR3 is made up of 14 amino acids. Trimming removed 3 bases from V and 6 bases from J; junction bases left unmatched: 5. CDR1 is SGHTA and CDR2 is FQGNSA in the germline V gene. CDR3 coding DNA: TGTGCCAGCAGCTTCGGGACAGGGGTTACCGAGCAGTACTTC. As protein: CASSFGTGVTEQYF.

This clone was observed at least ten times. The identical CDR3 is also encoded by other nucleotide sequences in the sample. The V and J genes are TRBV28 and TRBJ2-7; D remains unclear. CDR3 length: 14 amino acids. Trimming stripped 3 bases from V and 2 bases from J, with 11 bases between. Germline assignment: CDR1 MDHEN and CDR2 SYDVKM. CDR3 in DNA: TGTGCCAGCAGTTTGCCATTAGCCCCCTACGAGCAGTACTTC. It encodes CASSLPLAPYEQYF.

The chain combines TRBV18 with TRBJ2-5, with a weak D call TRBD2 (6 bases). The CDR3 length is 16 residues. V lost 1 base, J lost 0 bases, and 12 bases lay in between. The germline V gene encodes CDR1 KGHSH and CDR2 LQKENI. This chain's CDR3 is CASSPRPSADQETQYF. As DNA, the CDR3 is TGTGCCAGCTCACCACGTCCTAGCGCAGACCAAGAGACCCAGTACTTC.

The V gene is TRBV5-1, the J gene TRBJ1-3; no firm D call. The CDR3 is 15 amino acids. Trimming took off 2 bases at V and 1 base at J, with 10 bases between the two ends. CDR1 is SGHRS and CDR2 is YFSETQ in the germline V gene. DNA of the CDR3: TGCGCCAGCAGCTTAACCGGGCAATCTGGAAACACCATATATTTT. Encoded protein: CASSLTGQSGNTIYF.

The genes are TRBV5-1 and TRBJ2-5, with 8 nucleotides matching TRBD1. V dropped 0 bases and J dropped 4; count of bases not matched to a gene: 5. There are 15 residues in the CDR3. Germline V gene sequence: CDR1 SGHRS, CDR2 YFSETQ. The CDR3 DNA sequence: TGCGCCAGCAGCTTGGCGCCAGGGGGCGCAGAGACCCAGTACTTC. Translation gives CASSLAPGGAETQYF. Combining the CDR3 with reference TRBV5-1 and TRBJ2-5 gives the whole variable domain KAGVTQTPRYLIKTRGQQVTLSCSPISGHRSVSWYQQTPGQGLQFLFEYFSETQRNKGNFPGRFSGRQFSNSRSEMNVSTLELGDSALYLCASSLAPGGAETQYFGPGTRLLVL.

This clone was counted ten times or more. This sample also contains other DNA sequences that code for the same CDR3. In nucleotides, the CDR3 is TGCAGCGTCAGGGTTTCTGGAAACACCATATATTTT. Its translation is CSVRVSGNTIYF. This chain joins TRBV29-1 and TRBJ1-3; D might be TRBD1 (5 bases). The V and J ends lost 6 bases and 1 base respectively, with 7 bases between them. CDR1 SQVTM and CDR2 ANQGSEA come from the germline V gene. There are 12 residues in the CDR3.

This rearrangement joins TRBV4-2 to TRBJ1-1; TRBD1 might be the D (5 bases). Germline CDR1 and CDR2: LGHNA and YNFKEQ. This CDR3 has 12 residues. V lost 2 bases and J 10 bases, leaving 11 bases between the germline ends. The CDR3 DNA reads as TGTGCCAGCAGCCAACTGGGGGAAGTAGCTTTCTTT. It encodes CASSQLGEVAFF.

This clone has a count of ten or more. The chain employs TRBV7-3 and TRBJ2-1; 9 nucleotides match TRBD2. V lost 3 bases and J lost 8; bases outside the gene matches: 2. The CDR3 is made up of 13 amino acids. Germline V gene lookup returns CDR1 SGHTA and CDR2 FQGTGA. The DNA of the CDR3 is TGTGCCAGCAGCTTGGGGACTAGCCATGAGCAGTTCTTC. It is translated as CASSLGTSHEQFF. The full variable domain, rest sourced from reference TRBV7-3 and TRBJ2-1, is GAGVSQTPSNKVTEKGKYVELRCDPISGHTALYWYRQSLGQGPEFLIYFQGTGAADDSGLPNDRFFAVRPEGSVSTLKIQRTERGDSAVYLCASSLGTSHEQFFGPGTRLTVL.

This sequence joins TRBV12-5 and TRBJ2-1; either TRBD1 or TRBD2 may fit D (5 bases each). The V gene's germline CDR1 is LGHNT and CDR2 FRNRAP. V gave up 6 bases and J gave up 9 bases, with 18 bases separating them. The CDR3 loop spans 14 amino acids. The DNA for the CDR3 is TGTGCTAGTGGCCCTAATACAGGCCGGGGTGAGCAGTTCTTC. Translating gives CASGPNTGRGEQFF.

V is TRBV4-3 and J is TRBJ2-5; 8 nucleotides match TRBD1. Germline V gene data show CDR1 as LGHNA and CDR2 as YSLEER. The CDR3 has 16 residues. J gave up 2 bases and V 1 base, and 6 bases lay outside the gene matches. DNA for the CDR3: TGCGCCAGCAGCCAAGGGCAGAGGACAGGGCAAGAGACCCAGTACTTC. It specifies CASSQGQRTGQETQYF.

The chain employs TRBV5-1 and TRBJ2-2, with D perhaps matching TRBD1 (6 bases). The CDR3 has 17 amino acids. The ends were cut back, 0 bases at V and 6 bases at J, with 18 bases in the middle. CDR1 is SGHRS and CDR2 is YFSETQ in the germline V gene. This CDR3 is CASSLVGQGRGAGELFF. DNA of the CDR3: TGCGCCAGCAGCTTGGTAGGGCAGGGCAGGGGCGCCGGGGAGCTGTTTTTT.

The chain is built from TRBV7-9 and TRBJ1-4; TRBD1 agrees at 8 bases. With 6 bases clipped from V and 3 bases from J, the junction kept 6 bases outside the gene matches. The CDR3 covers 15 residues. Germline lookup yields CDR1 SEHNR and CDR2 FQNEAQ (reference sequence). The DNA for the CDR3 is TGTGCCAGCAGTTCAGGGGGCAGAGCTAATGAAAAACTGTTTTTT. Translated, it gives CASSSGGRANEKLFF.

The chain employs TRBV5-1 and TRBJ1-1; D is uncertain. Germline V gene lookup returns CDR1 SGHRS and CDR2 YFSETQ. Trimming took 0 bases from V and 0 from J, leaving 12 bases between them. This CDR3 contains 16 residues. CDR3 bases: TGCGCCAGCAGCTTGGGACCGGGAGGGTTGAACACTGAAGCTTTCTTT. Its protein is CASSLGPGGLNTEAFF.

Details on this clone: Other DNA variants within this sample encode the same CDR3. The V call is TRBV5-1, the J call TRBJ1-4; 11 nucleotides line up with TRBD1. V gave up 2 bases and J gave up 8 bases; unmatched junction bases: 2. CDR1 and CDR2 from the germline V gene are SGHRS and YFSETQ. The CDR3 runs 14 residues. In DNA form, the CDR3 reads TGCGCCAGCAGCTTTGGGACAGGGGGAGAAAAACTGTTTTTT. This gives the protein CASSFGTGGEKLFF.

The rearrangement uses TRBV19 and TRBJ1-5; TRBD1 might be the D (6 bases). Germline assignment: CDR1 LNHDA and CDR2 SQIVND (reference sequence). V lost 3 bases and J 5 bases, leaving 23 bases between the germline ends. CDR3 length: 18 residues. CDR3 DNA: TGTGCCAGTAGTATCTCCCAGGGAGGGGGAAGGGGTGATCAGCCCCAGCATTTT. It codes for CASSISQGGGRGDQPQHF.

The chain links TRBV4-3 to TRBJ2-5; D is uncertain. CDR1 LGHNA and CDR2 YSLEER come from the germline V gene. The length of the CDR3 is 15 residues. Deletions cut 0 bases from V and 3 bases from J, with 11 bases between. The CDR3 protein is CASSQDAVREETQYF. In nucleotides, the CDR3 is TGCGCCAGCAGCCAAGACGCAGTTCGGGAAGAGACCCAGTACTTC.

A single count supports this clone. The gene calls are TRBV27 and TRBJ2-7; either TRBD1 or TRBD2 may fit D (5 bases each). This CDR3 is 15 amino acids long. Germline values: CDR1 MNHEY, CDR2 SMNVEV (reference sequence). V lost 1 base, J lost 3 bases, and 13 bases lay in between. The CDR3 nucleotides read TGTGCCAGCAGTTTATTCTTCGGGACGGACTACGAGCAGTACTTC. Translating gives CASSLFFGTDYEQYF.

The J gene is TRBJ2-1, the V gene TRBV5-6; tentatively, D is TRBD1 (7 bases). The CDR3 runs 13 residues. V was trimmed by 6 bases and J by 12 bases, leaving 19 bases between them. CDR1 and CDR2 from the germline V gene are SGHDT and YYEEEE. The CDR3 DNA is TGTGCCAGCACCGAAAGGAACAGGGGAGGGCAGTTCTTC. As protein: CASTERNRGGQFF.

V is TRBV30 and J is TRBJ1-5; the D is unclear. The V end was cut by 1 base, the J end by 6 bases, with 10 bases between. Germline V gives CDR1 GTSNPN, CDR2 SVGIG (reference sequence). The CDR3 is 13 amino acids. The CDR3 DNA sequence: TGTGCCTGGAGTGGGGGTAGCGGTCAGCCCCAGCATTTT. Its translation is CAWSGGSGQPQHF.

The chain links TRBV5-1 to TRBJ1-2; D may be TRBD1 (5 bases). The CDR3 loop spans 15 amino acids. V was cut by 4 bases and J by 3 bases, with 16 bases left in between. The germline CDR1 and CDR2 sequences are SGHRS and YFSETQ. This CDR3 is CASSAEPGTHYGYTF. In DNA form, the CDR3 reads TGCGCCAGCAGCGCTGAACCCGGGACCCACTATGGCTACACCTTC.

A remark on this clone: A read error is likely here: a far larger clone is one base away. Other nucleotide sequences in the sample specify the same CDR3. In DNA, the CDR3 is TGCGCCAGCAGCTTGACAAGCGGGGCCAACACCGGAGAGCTGTTTTTT. Translating it yields CASSLTSGANTGELFF. The rearrangement links TRBV5-1 to TRBJ2-2; 7 bases fit TRBD2. The CDR3 sequence is 16 residues long. The germline V gene has CDR1 SGHRS and CDR2 YFSETQ.

The rearrangement uses TRBV28 and TRBJ2-7; D gene uncertain. Trimming took off 5 bases at V and 3 bases at J, with 17 bases between the two ends. This CDR3 contains 15 residues. Germline V gives CDR1 MDHEN, CDR2 SYDVKM. The CDR3: CASSPPTDRLYEQYF. The CDR3 DNA is TGTGCCAGCAGTCCCCCCACGGATCGTCTCTACGAGCAGTACTTC.

V usage is TRBV9 and J usage is TRBJ2-2; the D is unclear. The CDR3 consists of 14 residues. V was shortened by 7 bases and J by 5 bases, with 15 bases between the two germline ends. Germline lookup yields CDR1 SGDLS and CDR2 YYNGEE. Here the CDR3 reads CASATRLTTGELFF. DNA of the CDR3: TGTGCCAGCGCCACGAGGTTGACGACCGGGGAGCTGTTTTTT.

This chain joins TRBV30 and TRBJ1-3; 7 nucleotides agree with TRBD1. With V trimmed by 1 base and J by 0 bases, 9 bases remained unmatched. Germline-derived CDR1 and CDR2 are GTSNPN and SVGIG (reference sequence). The CDR3 consists of 17 residues. DNA for the CDR3: TGTGCCTGGAGTGGGGTAAAGGGGGCCTTCTCTGGAAACACCATATATTTT. Translation: CAWSGVKGAFSGNTIYF.

The J gene is TRBJ2-2, the V gene TRBV11-2; D is perhaps TRBD1 (6 bases). V was shortened by 4 bases and J by 13 bases, with 16 bases between the two germline ends. Germline-derived CDR1 and CDR2 are SGHAT and FQNNGV. CDR3 length equals 13 residues. CDR3 DNA sequence: TGTGCCAGCAGCTCCTTTGGGGGCGGATGGCTGTTTTTT. Translated: CASSSFGGGWLFF. Complete variable domain (other parts from reference TRBV11-2 and TRBJ2-2): EAGVAQSPRYKIIEKRQSVAFWCNPISGHATLYWYQQILGQGPKLLIQFQNNGVVDDSQLPKDRFSAERLKGVDSTLKIQPAKLEDSAVYLCASSSFGGGWLFFGEGSRLTVL.